The 11 T cell receptor beta chains presented below share a single source sample, sequenced in a study of regulatory T cells in long-lasting Graves disease (dated by TCRdb to the early 2020s). This sample's time point label indicates: newly diagnosed GD, antithyroid drugs for less than 3 months. RNA was extracted from PBMCs in TRIzol for both TCR sequencing and RNA sequencing. The library was generated by multiplex PCR. Sequenced on an Illumina HiSeq 4000. CDR3 regions were amplified by Arm-PCR with iRepertoire HTBI primers to construct TCR beta libraries. In-frame beta chains were kept once TCRdb had trimmed the public reads at Q25 with fastp and called clones with MiXCR. Rows are unified per CDR3 protein, each entry keeping the most common DNA and genes. This sample is represented by some 340,000 distinct CDR3 sequences; about 11% of them were singletons. Jointly, the top ten make up 15% to 20% of the sample.

These data were likewise used in another study, on T cells in Graves' hyperthyroidism and ophthalmopathy.

The sample here was peripheral blood mononuclear cells (PBMCs), taken at new diagnosis, from a patient treated with antithyroid drugs. These receptors were collected from a woman aged 18-35 years with Graves disease. Donor details come from another sample of the same person, matched by shared clones.

This clonotype has just a few counts. This chain links TRBV4-2 with TRBJ2-3, with a weak D call TRBD2 (5 bases). There are 19 residues in the CDR3. Per germline, CDR1 LGHNA and CDR2 YNFKEQ. V dropped 0 bases and J dropped 0 bases, with 19 bases sitting between them. As DNA, the CDR3 is TGTGCCAGCAGCCAAGACTCCTGGCGGGTGGAATCTAGCACAGATACGCAGTATTTT. It specifies CASSQDSWRVESSTDTQYF.

There are many counts of this clonotype. This chain links TRBV3-1 with TRBJ1-2; D call uncertain. The CDR3 is made up of 13 amino acids. Trimming removed 0 bases at V and 8 bases at J, with 10 bases between. CDR1 LGHDT and CDR2 YNNKEL come from the germline V gene (reference sequence). CDR3 DNA sequence: TGTGCCAGCAGCCAAGAGCGGGATGGAGGCTACACCTTC. It codes for CASSQERDGGYTF.

The V gene is TRBV7-9, the J gene TRBJ2-5; D may be TRBD1 (5 bases). CDR1 is SEHNR, CDR2 FQNEAQ, per germline (reference sequence). V lost 5 bases to trimming and J lost 0 bases, with 19 bases between them. The CDR3 totals 17 residues. The DNA for the CDR3 is TGTGCCAGCAGCGGCGCAAGCCAACAGGACAACCAAGAGACCCAGTACTTC. Its translation is CASSGASQQDNQETQYF.

Only a few counts were recorded for this clonotype. Germline and junction disagree at one end, which may indicate a read error. The rearrangement uses TRBV12-3 or TRBV12-4 and TRBJ2-6; either TRBD1 or TRBD2 may fit D (6 bases each). This CDR3 region has 16 residues. This CDR3 is CASSSDRESGASVLTF. DNA of the CDR3: TGTGCCAGCAGTTCGGACAGAGAATCGGGGGCCAGCGTCCTGACTTTC.

This clonotype was observed a few times. This chain uses TRBV29-1 with TRBJ2-1; D uncertain. Germline CDR1 is SQVTM and CDR2 is ANQGSEA. The CDR3 loop spans 13 amino acids. The V end was cut by 1 base, the J end by 8 bases, with 12 bases between. The CDR3 reads CSVEGVNLYEQFF. The CDR3 nucleotides read TGCAGCGTTGAAGGGGTCAACCTTTATGAGCAGTTCTTC.

This clonotype appeared once. The gene calls are TRBV20-1 and TRBJ1-3; 7 bases fit TRBD1. This CDR3 is built from 16 residues. Germline V gene data show CDR1 as DFQATT and CDR2 as SNEGSKA (reference sequence). With V trimmed by 5 bases and J by 8 bases, 18 bases remained unmatched. CDR3 coding DNA: TGCAGTGCTCGACAGCAAGGGGGCGGGCCGGAGGACACCATATATTTT. Protein product: CSARQQGGGPEDTIYF.

This clonotype was seen at least ten times. The chain joins TRBV6-2 or TRBV6-3 to TRBJ1-2, with 7 bases matching TRBD1. This CDR3 has 15 amino acids. Germline V gene lookup returns CDR1 MNHEY and CDR2 SVGEGT. Trimming took 6 bases from V and 5 from J; bases not matched to a gene: 12. The CDR3 spells CASSSHGQAHYGYTF. In DNA, the CDR3 is TGTGCCAGCAGCTCCCACGGACAGGCACATTATGGCTACACCTTC.

There are many counts of this clonotype. This rearrangement joins TRBV5-1 to TRBJ1-1; no clear D gene. Deletions cut 3 bases from V and 1 base from J, with 16 bases between. Germline values: CDR1 SGHRS, CDR2 YFSETQ. This CDR3 has 16 residues. Here the CDR3 DNA reads TGCGCCAGCAGCTACGACATCACCCCGTGGAACACTGAAGCTTTCTTT. It is translated as CASSYDITPWNTEAFF.

This clonotype was counted ten times or more. The chain's CDR3 is CASSQGPPSSGNQPQHF. DNA for the CDR3: TGTGCCAGCAGCCAAGGCCCCCCGAGTTCAGGGAATCAGCCCCAGCATTTT. The rearrangement uses TRBV3-1 and TRBJ1-5; D is possibly TRBD1 (5 bases). The CDR3 is 17 amino acids. The germline V and J ends were trimmed by 1 base and 4 bases, with 17 bases remaining between them. Germline V CDR1 and CDR2: LGHDT, YNNKEL (reference sequence).

This clonotype was counted ten times or more. The V call is TRBV28, the J call TRBJ2-4; D unclear. CDR3 size: 15 residues. The ends were cut back, 1 base at V and 1 base at J, with 8 bases in the middle. Germline-derived CDR1 and CDR2 are MDHEN and SYDVKM. The CDR3, as DNA: TGTGCCAGCAGTTTATTAGGGTCGGCCAAAAACATTCAGTACTTC. It encodes CASSLLGSAKNIQYF.

This clonotype was counted many times. V is TRBV9 and J is TRBJ2-1; D tentatively fits TRBD1 or TRBD2 (5 bases each). V lost 0 bases, J lost 5 bases, and 9 bases lay in between. This CDR3 is 14 amino acids long. Per the germline V gene, CDR1 is SGDLS and CDR2 is YYNGEE. The CDR3 sequence: CASSVVGTDNEQFF. The DNA for the CDR3 is TGTGCCAGCAGCGTAGTAGGGACGGACAATGAGCAGTTCTTC.